These 18 T cell receptor beta chains originate from one sample sequenced in a study of neurological immune-mediated disorders. MiXCR, run by TCRdb on the 5' RACE reads, gives a single entry per CDR3 protein. This table has some 57,000 distinct CDR3 sequences, 3% to 4% appearing once. Sample: PBMCs. The receptors here all came from an older woman with multiple sclerosis.

This clonotype appeared many times. This chain joins TRBV5-6 and TRBJ2-1; 8 nucleotides agree with TRBD2. J lost 8 bases, V lost 2 bases, and 3 bases had no gene match. Germline CDR1 SGHDT, CDR2 YYEEEE. CDR3 length: 13 residues. CDR3 bases: TGTGCCAGCAGCTTCGGACTAGCACATGAGCAGTTCTTC. Protein: CASSFGLAHEQFF.

In its sample, this clonotype was seen many times. The gene calls are TRBV12-3 or TRBV12-4 and TRBJ2-3; no clear D gene. V was shortened by 6 bases and J by 5 bases, with 6 bases between the two germline ends. The CDR3 length is 11 residues. The CDR3 DNA reads TGTGCCAGCAGCCTATTAGATACGCAGTATTTT. Its translation: CASSLLDTQYF.

This clonotype was counted many times. The genes are TRBV10-3 and TRBJ1-6; the D gene is possibly TRBD1 (5 bases). Germline V gene lookup returns CDR1 ENHRY and CDR2 SYGVKD. V was clipped by 5 bases and J by 8 bases, with 13 bases between them. The CDR3 covers 14 residues. The CDR3 DNA is TGTGCCATCAGTCGTCTCGAACAGGATTCACCCCTCCACTTT. This gives the protein CAISRLEQDSPLHF.

This clonotype has ten or more counts. The chain couples TRBV7-2 to TRBJ1-1; a weak D match, TRBD1 (5 bases). This CDR3 is built from 15 residues. Germline CDR1 is SGHTA and CDR2 is FQGNSA. V was pared by 6 bases and J by 4 bases, with 18 bases between. DNA for the CDR3: TGTGCCAGCAGAAAAAGGGCCGCCGGGGGCACTGAAGCTTTCTTT. It specifies CASRKRAAGGTEAFF.

By share, this clonotype ranks as medium-sized. V is TRBV5-1 and J is TRBJ2-2; TRBD1 agrees at 8 bases. This CDR3 has 15 amino acids. CDR1 and CDR2 from the germline V gene are SGHRS and YFSETQ. V lost 5 bases to trimming and J lost 0 bases; unmatched junction nucleotides: 3. CDR3: CASRPQGANTGELFF. Written as DNA, the CDR3 is TGCGCCAGCAGGCCACAGGGGGCGAACACCGGGGAGCTGTTTTTT.

This clonotype was detected many times. This chain connects TRBV5-1 to TRBJ2-1; D may be TRBD1 (6 bases). Trimming shortened V by 3 bases and J by 3 bases, and 25 bases separated the two germline ends. This CDR3 spans 19 amino acids. Germline V CDR1 and CDR2: SGHRS, YFSETQ. CDR3: CASSSQDSPGKERYNEQFF. Here the CDR3 DNA reads TGCGCCAGCAGCTCTCAGGACAGCCCCGGGAAAGAACGCTACAATGAGCAGTTCTTC.

This clonotype appeared many times. This rearrangement joins TRBV15 to TRBJ2-1; D is uncertain. V was trimmed by 1 base and J by 15 bases, leaving 13 bases between them. CDR1 LNHNV and CDR2 YYDKDF come from the germline V gene (reference sequence). This CDR3 has 12 residues. The CDR3 nucleotides read TGTGCCACCAGCAGAGTGGGCAGGATCCGGTTCTTC. This encodes CATSRVGRIRFF.

This clonotype was observed at least ten times. The J gene is TRBJ2-7, the V gene TRBV6-2 or TRBV6-3, with D possibly called TRBD1 or TRBD2 (5 bases each). The ends were cut back, 6 bases at V and 2 bases at J, with 17 bases in the middle. This CDR3 has 15 residues. Germline-derived CDR1 and CDR2 are MNHEY and SVGEGT. CDR3 loop: CASSPSRDGTYEQYF. For the CDR3, the DNA is TGTGCCAGCAGCCCCAGCCGGGACGGCACCTACGAGCAGTACTTC.

In this sample, this clonotype turned up many times. The chain recombines TRBV5-1 with TRBJ2-7; 9 bases are shared with TRBD1. The CDR3 loop spans 14 amino acids. Trimming removed 3 bases from V and 5 bases from J; junction bases left unmatched: 6. Germline CDR1 and CDR2: SGHRS and YFSETQ. The CDR3 region has the DNA TGCGCCAGCAGCTCAGAGGGACAGGGAAACGAGCAGTACTTC. The encoded protein is CASSSEGQGNEQYF.

In its sample, this clonotype was seen many times. The J gene is TRBJ2-7, the V gene TRBV4-3; 10 positions match TRBD2. Trimming removed 3 bases from V and 3 bases from J; junction bases left unmatched: 2. In germline, CDR1 is LGHNA, CDR2 YSLEER. The CDR3 runs 14 residues. The CDR3 is CASSQWTSGYEQYF. The CDR3 nucleotides are TGCGCCAGCAGCCAGTGGACTAGCGGCTACGAGCAGTACTTC.

This clonotype has ten or more counts. The V gene is TRBV4-3, the J gene TRBJ1-6; a weak D match, TRBD1 (5 bases). This CDR3 comprises 15 residues. V was trimmed by 0 bases and J by 7 bases, leaving 10 bases between them. The germline V gene has CDR1 LGHNA and CDR2 YSLEER. The CDR3 DNA sequence: TGCGCCAGCAGCCAAGATCAGGGAGGCAATTCACCCCTCCACTTT. Residues: CASSQDQGGNSPLHF.

This clonotype was found many times. The chain recombines TRBV3-1 with TRBJ2-5; 13 bases agree with TRBD2. CDR1 and CDR2 (germline): LGHDT, YNNKEL (reference sequence). V trimming: 4 bases; J trimming: 1 base; junction bases outside the gene matches: 9. The CDR3 extends over 18 amino acids. CDR3 sequence: CASSPRTGTSGIQETQYF. As DNA, the CDR3 is TGTGCCAGCAGCCCAAGAACCGGGACTAGCGGGATCCAAGAGACCCAGTACTTC.

The sample holds many counts of this clonotype. V usage is TRBV12-3 or TRBV12-4 and J usage is TRBJ2-7, with 10 bases matching TRBD1. CDR3 length equals 14 residues. V dropped 2 bases and J dropped 7; count of bases not matched to a gene: 5. As DNA, the CDR3 is TGTGCCAGCAGTTTATCGGACAGGGGGGGAGAGCAGTACTTC. Protein product: CASSLSDRGGEQYF.

This clonotype was seen repeatedly, ten times or more. The V and J genes are TRBV5-8 and TRBJ1-1, with D hard to call. The germline V gene encodes CDR1 SGHTS and CDR2 YDEGEE. This CDR3 contains 13 residues. Trimming pared 3 bases from V and 1 base from J, leaving 7 bases between. CDR3 nucleotide sequence: TGTGCCAGCAGCTCGCAGCCGAACACTGAAGCTTTCTTT. Amino acids: CASSSQPNTEAFF.

In its sample, this clonotype was seen many times. The genes are TRBV10-3 and TRBJ1-2, with 7 bases aligning to TRBD1. Germline V gives CDR1 ENHRY, CDR2 SYGVKD. This CDR3 is 13 amino acids long. With V trimmed by 10 bases and J by 6 bases, 11 bases remained unmatched. CDR3 bases: TGTGCCAAACGGGACACAGGGGAGGATGGCTACACCTTC. Translation gives CAKRDTGEDGYTF.

This clonotype was detected ten times or more. The chain has TRBV3-1 and TRBJ2-7; D remains ambiguous. This CDR3 is built from 12 residues. Trimming stripped 2 bases from V and 5 bases from J, with 7 bases between. CDR1 is LGHDT and CDR2 is YNNKEL in the germline V gene (reference sequence). The DNA of the CDR3 is TGTGCCAGCAGCCAATTGTTCCACGAGCAGTACTTC. This sequence encodes CASSQLFHEQYF.

This clonotype was counted at least ten times. CDR3 loop: CASSTRPAGVNEQFF. For the CDR3, the DNA is TGTGCCAGTAGTACCCGCCCAGCGGGAGTTAATGAGCAGTTCTTC. The chain recombines TRBV19 with TRBJ2-1; TRBD2 matches 8 bases. The CDR3 runs to 15 residues. Germline CDR1 and CDR2: LNHDA and SQIVND (reference sequence). Trimming cost V 4 bases and J 7 bases; bases outside gene matches: 9.

The table lists this clonotype with many counts. V gene TRBV5-1 combines with J gene TRBJ2-3; 9 nucleotides match TRBD2. J was trimmed by 2 bases and V by 4 bases; bases with no gene match: 8. CDR3 length: 16 residues. Germline CDR1 and CDR2: SGHRS and YFSETQ. CDR3 coding DNA: TGCGCCAGCAGCGAGATGACTAGCGGAACCACAGATACGCAGTATTTT. Residues: CASSEMTSGTTDTQYF. Supplemented by reference TRBV5-1 and TRBJ2-3, the full variable domain reads KAGVTQTPRYLIKTRGQQVTLSCSPISGHRSVSWYQQTPGQGLQFLFEYFSETQRNKGNFPGRFSGRQFSNSRSEMNVSTLELGDSALYLCASSEMTSGTTDTQYFGPGTRLTVL.